One sample yielded the 27 T cell receptor beta chains listed below, sequenced in a study of blood T cell repertoires in COVID-19. Sequenced by immunoSEQ multiplex PCR; TCRdb stores in-frame clones only, minus some. The sample holds 250,000 or so clones, less than 90% seen once. Sequenced material: peripheral blood. All receptors come from a woman aged 40 to 49 who had recovered from COVID-19.

This clone occurred a few times. This rearrangement joins TRBV19 to TRBJ1-5, with D tentatively TRBD1 (5 bases). The germline V and J ends were trimmed by 4 bases and 1 base, with 14 bases remaining between them. CDR3 length: 16 residues. Germline-derived CDR1 and CDR2 are LNHDA and SQIVND (reference sequence). In nucleotides, the CDR3 is TGTGCCAGTAGTACCCGGGCCGGGGGGAGCAATCAGCCCCAGCATTTT. Translation: CASSTRAGGSNQPQHF.

The V gene is TRBV5-1, the J gene TRBJ2-5; D gene uncertain. From germline, CDR1 is SGHRS and CDR2 YFSETQ. This CDR3 has 14 amino acids. With 3 bases removed from V and 4 bases from J, the gap between germline ends came to 13 bases. For the CDR3, the DNA is TGCGCCAGCAGCTCCCAAACAGCTGGAGAGACCCAGTACTTC. Residues: CASSSQTAGETQYF. Variable domain in full (rest from reference TRBV5-1 and TRBJ2-5): KAGVTQTPRYLIKTRGQQVTLSCSPISGHRSVSWYQQTPGQGLQFLFEYFSETQRNKGNFPGRFSGRQFSNSRSEMNVSTLELGDSALYLCASSSQTAGETQYFGPGTRLLVL.

V gene TRBV7-9 combines with J gene TRBJ1-2; TRBD1 agrees at 7 bases. Losses at the gene ends were 2 bases for V and 0 bases for J; bases not matched to a gene: 3. The CDR3 covers 15 residues. Per germline, CDR1 SEHNR and CDR2 FQNEAQ (reference sequence). The CDR3 spells CASSLPGTANYGYTF. CDR3 DNA: TGTGCCAGCAGCTTACCCGGGACAGCTAACTATGGCTACACCTTC.

This clone was recorded a few times. The J gene is TRBJ1-4, the V gene TRBV7-9; TRBD1 might be the D (5 bases). The CDR3 runs to 15 residues. CDR1 and CDR2 from the germline V gene are SEHNR and FQNEAQ (reference sequence). The V end was cut by 6 bases, the J end by 2 bases, with 13 bases between. The CDR3: CASRPSRATNEKLFF. CDR3 coding DNA: TGTGCCAGCAGGCCGAGCAGGGCTACTAATGAAAAACTGTTTTTT.

V is TRBV7-9 and J is TRBJ1-4; the match to TRBD1 covers 10 bases. Germline assignment: CDR1 SEHNR and CDR2 FQNEAQ (reference sequence). J was trimmed by 7 bases and V by 1 base; bases with no gene match: 6. The CDR3 contains 16 residues. In DNA form, the CDR3 reads TGTGCCAGCAGCTTAGATGGGACAGGGGCCGCTGAAAAACTGTTTTTT. This sequence encodes CASSLDGTGAAEKLFF.

The V gene is TRBV11-3, the J gene TRBJ2-2, with 9 bases aligning to TRBD1. CDR3 length: 17 residues. The trim removed 4 bases at V and 5 bases at J, leaving 11 bases unmatched. The germline V gene has CDR1 SGHNT and CDR2 YENEEA. The CDR3 sequence: CASSYAKRGQGTGELFF. Here the CDR3 DNA reads TGTGCCAGCAGCTATGCTAAGCGGGGACAGGGAACCGGGGAGCTGTTTTTT.

V usage is TRBV15 and J usage is TRBJ2-1; 8 nucleotides match TRBD1. V lost 5 bases, J lost 10 bases, and 13 bases stayed unmatched. CDR3 length: 15 residues. Per the germline V gene, CDR1 is LNHNV and CDR2 is YYDKDF (reference sequence). In DNA, the CDR3 is TGTGCCACCAGCGCAGGGGGCGCATCAAAAGGCGAGCAGTTCTTC. Translation: CATSAGGASKGEQFF.

This sequence joins TRBV5-8 and TRBJ1-4; unclear D gene. The CDR3 has 17 residues. Between the trimmed V and J ends, which lost 4 bases and 0 bases, there was a span of 16 bases. CDR1 SGHTS and CDR2 YDEGEE come from the germline V gene. The CDR3 DNA reads as TGTGCCAGCAGCCCTGGGTACAGCGGTGCAACTAATGAAAAACTGTTTTTT. Amino acids: CASSPGYSGATNEKLFF.

The rearrangement links TRBV28 to TRBJ2-7; 8 bases match TRBD1. CDR1 is MDHEN and CDR2 is SYDVKM in the germline V gene. Trimming took 4 bases from V and 0 from J; bases not matched to a gene: 5. This CDR3 comprises 15 residues. The CDR3 coding sequence is TGTGCCAGCAGTTCGGGACAGGCGTCCTCCTACGAGCAGTACTTC. This sequence encodes CASSSGQASSYEQYF.

The CDR3: CAISEPGSNYGYTF. Here the CDR3 DNA reads TGTGCCATCAGTGAGCCAGGTTCCAACTATGGCTACACCTTC. This chain connects TRBV10-3 to TRBJ1-2; D is unclear. V shed 2 bases and J shed 2 bases, with 9 bases lying between them. Germline assignment: CDR1 ENHRY and CDR2 SYGVKD. The CDR3 spans 14 residues.

The genes are TRBV15 and TRBJ1-1, with TRBD1 matching over 8 bases. The CDR3 contains 14 residues. V shed 3 bases, J shed 9 bases, and the junction held 9 bases outside the gene matches. Per germline, CDR1 LNHNV and CDR2 YYDKDF (reference sequence). This CDR3 is CATSSSRQGMKAFF. In nucleotides, the CDR3 is TGTGCCACCAGCAGCTCCCGACAGGGGATGAAAGCTTTCTTT.

A single count supports this clone. This rearrangement joins TRBV7-8 to TRBJ1-1; 7 nucleotides line up with TRBD1. The CDR3 covers 14 residues. The V and J ends lost 5 bases and 4 bases, in that order; junction bases with no gene match: 7. Germline V gene data show CDR1 as SGHVS and CDR2 as FQNEAQ. The DNA for the CDR3 is TGTGCCAGCAGCCGAGACAGGGCGGCCACTGAAGCTTTCTTT. Translated: CASSRDRAATEAFF.

CDR3 DNA: TGTGCCAGCAGTTTACAGGGGACGAACACTGAAGCTTTCTTT. This codes for CASSLQGTNTEAFF. This rearrangement joins TRBV27 to TRBJ1-1; D possibly corresponds to TRBD1 (6 bases). The CDR3 sequence is 14 residues long. Trimming pared 2 bases from V and 1 base from J, leaving 8 bases between. Germline CDR1 and CDR2: MNHEY and SMNVEV (reference sequence).

The chain's CDR3 is CASSQDRRISNQPQHF. In DNA form, the CDR3 reads TGTGCCAGCAGTCAGGACAGGCGTATTAGCAATCAGCCCCAGCATTTT. V is TRBV6-6 and J is TRBJ1-5, with 7 positions matching TRBD1. The CDR3 length is 16 residues. The V and J ends lost 5 bases and 0 bases, in that order; junction bases with no gene match: 7. Germline V gene lookup returns CDR1 MNHNY and CDR2 SVGAGI (reference sequence).

The chain employs TRBV15 and TRBJ1-1; TRBD1 is a possible D gene (5 bases). The V end lost 1 base, the J end lost 1 base, and 10 bases lay between the germline ends. CDR3 size: 15 residues. Germline values: CDR1 LNHNV, CDR2 YYDKDF (reference sequence). The CDR3 DNA is TGTGCCACCAGCAGAGGGGGCTCAGGGAACACTGAAGCTTTCTTT. Amino acid sequence: CATSRGGSGNTEAFF.

V and J are TRBV28 and TRBJ2-7, with a tentative D call TRBD1 (5 bases). Per the germline V gene, CDR1 is MDHEN and CDR2 is SYDVKM. This CDR3 has 16 residues. V was trimmed by 1 base and J by 6 bases, leaving 19 bases between them. CDR3 DNA sequence: TGTGCCAGCAGTTTATTTTCAGGGATGGATTTTCGCGAGCAGTACTTC. This gives the protein CASSLFSGMDFREQYF.

This clone appeared a single time. The chain is built from TRBV6-5 and TRBJ2-5; 9 nucleotides agree with TRBD1. CDR1 MNHEY and CDR2 SVGAGI come from the germline V gene. The V and J ends lost 5 bases and 5 bases, in that order; junction bases with no gene match: 9. The CDR3 is 15 amino acids. CDR3 sequence: CASSTRDRVRETQYF. The CDR3 bases are TGTGCCAGCAGTACCCGGGACAGGGTTCGGGAGACCCAGTACTTC.

The J gene is TRBJ2-7, the V gene TRBV28; 8 positions agree with TRBD2. V shed 6 bases and J 1 base; nucleotides not matched to a gene: 5. Germline CDR1 reads MDHEN; CDR2 reads SYDVKM. The CDR3 is made up of 14 amino acids. The CDR3 is CASRGIAGSYEQYF. In DNA form, the CDR3 reads TGTGCCAGCAGAGGAATAGCGGGGTCCTACGAGCAGTACTTC.

This clone was observed once. The genes are TRBV18 and TRBJ2-1; 7 bases are a match to TRBD2. The CDR3 sequence is 16 residues long. V lost 4 bases and J lost 7; bases outside the gene matches: 13. Germline CDR1 is KGHSH and CDR2 is LQKENI. The CDR3 here is CASSLLDDSGGNEQFF. For the CDR3, the DNA is TGTGCCAGCTCACTACTAGACGACTCCGGGGGGAATGAGCAGTTCTTC.

This clone was seen only a few times. The gene calls are TRBV7-2 and TRBJ1-2; TRBD1 matches 8 bases. This CDR3 contains 13 residues. Looked up from germline, CDR1 is SGHTA and CDR2 is FQGNSA. J gave up 4 bases and V 5 bases, and 3 bases lay outside the gene matches. In nucleotides, the CDR3 is TGTGCCAGCAGCCTAGACAGGGGCTATGGCTACACCTTC. Protein: CASSLDRGYGYTF.

The chain joins TRBV4-1 to TRBJ2-7; 11 positions match TRBD2. The V and J ends lost 1 base and 2 bases, in that order; junction bases with no gene match: 13. The CDR3 contains 19 residues. Germline CDR1 and CDR2: MGHRA and YSYEKL. In DNA, the CDR3 is TGCGCCAGCAGCCAAGTACCGTCGCTAGCGGGGGGCCTTACCTACGAGCAGTACTTC. This translates into CASSQVPSLAGGLTYEQYF.

The V call is TRBV28, the J call TRBJ2-7; the D is unclear. This CDR3 has 15 residues. Per germline, CDR1 MDHEN and CDR2 SYDVKM. V lost 3 bases and J 0 bases, leaving 12 bases between the germline ends. The CDR3 nucleotides read TGTGCCAGCAGTTTTTTACTTGAACGCTCCTACGAGCAGTACTTC. Its protein is CASSFLLERSYEQYF.

The genes are TRBV28 and TRBJ2-7; D uncertain. Looked up from germline, CDR1 is MDHEN and CDR2 is SYDVKM. The ends were cut back, 2 bases at V and 6 bases at J, with 11 bases in the middle. The CDR3 sequence is 13 residues long. DNA for the CDR3: TGTGCCAGCAGTTTAGGTCAAGAGCTCGAGCAGTACTTC. It specifies CASSLGQELEQYF.

The CDR3 DNA is TGCGCCAGCAGCTTAGGGACAGGGAACCGCTACACCTTC. Encoded protein: CASSLGTGNRYTF. The V call is TRBV5-1, the J call TRBJ1-2, with TRBD1 identical over 9 bases. The CDR3 is 13 residues long. Germline CDR1 reads SGHRS; CDR2 reads YFSETQ. The ends lost 2 bases at V and 9 bases at J; junction bases unmatched: 5.

CDR3 in amino acids: CASSPSGVYEQYF. CDR3 sequence (DNA): TGTGCCAGCAGTCCCAGCGGGGTCTACGAGCAGTACTTC. The chain links TRBV12-3 or TRBV12-4 to TRBJ2-7; the match to TRBD2 covers 7 bases. This CDR3 is 13 amino acids long. The V gene end was trimmed by 5 bases and the J gene end by 3 bases; junction bases not matched to a gene: 4.

CDR3 nucleotide sequence: TGTGCCAGCAGCTTCGGGGGTAGCGCTCACTGGAATGAGCAGTTCTTC. It encodes CASSFGGSAHWNEQFF. The chain links TRBV11-3 to TRBJ2-1; TRBD2 is a possible D gene (6 bases). Germline V gene lookup returns CDR1 SGHNT and CDR2 YENEEA. Trimming shortened V by 3 bases and J by 7 bases, and 19 bases separated the two germline ends. The CDR3 is 16 residues long.

This chain joins TRBV6-5 and TRBJ1-4; D gene uncertain. Trimming removed 6 bases at V and 4 bases at J, with 12 bases between. The CDR3 is made up of 14 amino acids. Germline CDR1 MNHEY, CDR2 SVGAGI. The CDR3 DNA is TGTGCCAGCAGACCACGCGGGATTAATGAAAAACTGTTTTTT. Protein: CASRPRGINEKLFF.